This TCR beta chain was observed in a study of CD8 T cells in Susac syndrome. Reverse transcription of about 0.5 to 1 ug RNA used random hexamers. From the immunoSEQ multiplex PCR reads, TCRdb called clonotypes with MiXCR, one entry per CDR3 protein. The sample lists over 100,000 distinct CDR3 sequences, approximately 96% occurring once. CDR3 length: 15 amino acids. Unmatched junction bases numbered 5, after V lost 3 bases and J lost 9 bases. Controls were healthy donors chosen to match patients in age and sex. In contrast to the negatively isolated CD8+ and CD4+ T cells, TEMRA cells were FACS-enriched.

This clonotype originated in a human donor in good health. The sequencing input was CD4+ T cells from PBMCs. The chain joins TRBV12-3 or TRBV12-4 to TRBJ1-6, with 10 nucleotides matching TRBD1. The CDR3 reads CASSFRQGALSPLHF. The CDR3 DNA reads as TGTGCCAGCAGTTTTCGACAGGGGGCCCTTTCACCCCTCCACTTT.